This TCR beta chain was recovered during a study of blood T cell repertoires in COVID-19. Study at large: Samples of COVID-19 (acute and convalescent) were obtained from the United States, Italy and Spain. T cells, B-cell-depleted T cells, or PBMCs supplied cDNA or gDNA.

Germline CDR1 is LNHNV and CDR2 is YYDKDF (reference sequence). V was pared by 0 bases and J by 7 bases, with 10 bases between. The CDR3 runs 14 residues. Authors' analysis steps: Reference gene primer amplification gave estimated nucleated cell counts. The assay was immunoSEQ multiplex PCR, and TCRdb's table has in-frame clones only and misses some. The V and J calls and clone size are taken from that table; D and trimming were inferred from the DNA. The table has around 170,000 clones, 88% seen once. Material: peripheral blood. V and J are TRBV15 and TRBJ1-3; D is uncertain. The clonotype originates from a man in his 60s with acute or convalescent COVID-19. The chain's CDR3 is CATSRETGKNTIYF. The DNA for the CDR3 is TGTGCCACCAGCAGAGAGACGGGGAAGAACACCATATATTTT.